This T cell receptor (beta chain) appears in the sequencing data of a study of T cell responses to AZD1222 COVID-19 vaccine. About the research overall: Recipients boosted at about 4 weeks or about 12 weeks are pooled.

The assay was immunoSEQ multiplex PCR, and TCRdb's table has in-frame clones only and misses some. The sample contains 110,000 or so clones, just over 90% of which appear only once. To note about this clone: The antigen remains unidentified.

Notes on the study in general: Dominant CD4 TCR responses targeted spike regions 160-218 and 743-854. No day 14 peak samples; only post-peak repertoires were characterized. There were mostly white British donors and more females than males, and clonal diversity was possibly underestimated.

This CDR3 contains 13 residues. Per the germline V gene, CDR1 is MNHEY and CDR2 is SMNVEV (reference sequence). The V end was cut by 0 bases, the J end by 10 bases, with 7 bases between. Sequences were derived from peripheral blood, sampled on day 0 of AZD1222 vaccination. This clonotype was sampled from an adult in good health. The chain joins TRBV27 to TRBJ1-6; D call uncertain. CDR3 DNA: TGTGCCAGCAGTTTATCGAGTTTGTCACCCCTCCACTTT. The encoded protein is CASSLSSLSPLHF.